Listed below are T cell receptor beta chains from one sample, sequenced in a study of neurological immune-mediated disorders. TCRdb called the 5' RACE reads again in MiXCR, with one record for every CDR3 protein. The data hold over 90,000 distinct CDR3 sequences, with 11% observed a single time. The sample consisted of PBMCs. All receptors come from a female donor with HTLV-1-associated myelopathy (HAM/TSP). The CDR3 runs from the conserved cysteine through the conserved F or W. The order of the fields is J gene, D gene, V gene, clone size, CDR3 protein, CDR3 DNA. A D gene is named only where the DNA matches it firmly. Clone size is shown for a subset of rows, as once, few, many or a class of expanded clone.

>TRBJ1-2|NA|TRBV7-8|NA
CASSEGRGYGYTF
TGTGCCAGCAGTGAAGGCAGGGGCTATGGCTACACCTTC
>TRBJ2-1|TRBD2|TRBV20-1|many
CSARDNGGGEYEQFF
TGCAGTGCTAGAGATAACGGGGGGGGAGAATATGAGCAGTTCTTC
>TRBJ1-6|TRBD1|TRBV19|NA
CANGDRENSHLHF
TGTGCCAATGGAGACAGGGAGAATTCACACCTCCACTTT
>TRBJ1-1|NA|TRBV20-1|many
CSITQGGNTEAFF
TGCAGTATAACCCAGGGCGGCAACACTGAAGCTTTCTTT
>TRBJ2-2|NA|TRBV9|many
CASSAFGGTNTGELFF
TGTGCCAGCAGCGCCTTTGGGGGCACGAACACCGGGGAGCTGTTTTTT
>TRBJ2-7|TRBD1|TRBV6-6|many
CASSYEQGMYEQYF
TGTGCCAGCAGTTATGAACAGGGGATGTACGAGCAGTACTTC
>TRBJ1-1|NA|TRBV9|NA
CASRRGGVGNTEAFF
TGTGCCAGCCGCAGGGGAGGGGTTGGGAACACTGAAGCTTTCTTT
>TRBJ2-3|TRBD2|TRBV4-1|many
CASSHARPGSGGEDTQYF
TGCGCCAGCAGCCATGCTAGGCCGGGTAGCGGGGGGGAAGATACGCAGTATTTT
>TRBJ2-7|TRBD1|TRBV20-1|medium-sized
CSARGTGGGEQYF
TGCAGTGCTAGAGGGACAGGGGGCGGCGAGCAGTACTTC
>TRBJ2-3|TRBD2|TRBV7-3|many
CASSEGFGTSGGDTQYF
TGTGCCAGCAGCGAAGGGTTCGGGACTAGCGGGGGAGATACGCAGTATTTT
>TRBJ1-2|NA|TRBV5-5|many
CASSLVGLSDYGYTF
TGTGCCAGCAGCTTGGTTGGGCTGTCGGACTATGGCTACACCTTC
>TRBJ1-4|TRBD1|TRBV2|many
CASSSTGTGAFGKLFF
TGTGCCAGCAGTAGTACCGGGACAGGAGCTTTCGGGAAACTGTTTTTT
>TRBJ1-2|TRBD1|TRBV4-1|NA
CASSQEWGGDSQIGYTF
TGCGCCAGCAGCCAAGAATGGGGGGGGGACAGTCAAATTGGCTACACCTTC
>TRBJ2-1|NA|TRBV28|many
CASSNIQGEQFF
TGTGCCAGCAGTAACATTCAGGGTGAGCAGTTCTTC
>TRBJ1-5|TRBD1|TRBV18|NA
CASSAQGDRAYQPQHF
TGTGCCAGCTCTGCCCAAGGGGACAGAGCTTATCAGCCCCAGCATTTT
>TRBJ1-4|NA|TRBV5-5|NA
CASSLYFLSANEKLFF
TGTGCCAGCAGCTTGTATTTCCTCTCGGCTAATGAAAAACTGTTTTTT
>TRBJ2-1|NA|TRBV5-1|NA
CASQPTGAYEQFF
TGCGCCAGCCAACCCACTGGGGCGTATGAGCAGTTCTTC
>TRBJ1-1|TRBD1|TRBV5-1|NA
CASSRGQGDDTEAFF
TGCGCCAGCAGCCGCGGACAGGGAGACGACACTGAAGCTTTCTTT
>TRBJ2-7|NA|TRBV29-1|many
CSAQDVTYEQYF
TGCAGCGCGCAGGACGTCACCTACGAGCAGTACTTC
>TRBJ1-2|NA|TRBV18|many
CASSPPTEPYRDYTF
TGTGCCAGCTCACCACCGACGGAACCCTATAGGGACTACACCTTC
>TRBJ1-5|NA|TRBV20-1|once
CSASVRSEPSQPQHF
TGCAGTGCTAGTGTCCGAAGCGAACCCAGTCAGCCCCAGCATTTT
>TRBJ2-3|NA|TRBV5-1|many
CASRVDQNTDTQYF
TGCGCCAGCAGGGTGGACCAAAATACAGATACGCAGTATTTT
>TRBJ1-2|TRBD1|TRBV12-3/TRBV12-4|few
CASSLAGFGQGYGYTF
TGTGCCAGCAGTTTAGCGGGGTTTGGACAGGGATATGGCTACACCTTC
>TRBJ2-1|TRBD2|TRBV28|many
CASDAQGGTQQFF
TGTGCCAGCGACGCGCAGGGAGGGACCCAGCAGTTCTTC
>TRBJ2-2|NA|TRBV12-3/TRBV12-4|many
CASSARTAGELFF
TGTGCCAGCAGTGCCCGGACCGCCGGGGAGCTGTTTTTT
>TRBJ2-3|NA|TRBV9|many
CASSPHGGRMTDTQYF
TGTGCCAGCAGCCCACACGGAGGTCGTATGACAGATACGCAGTATTTT